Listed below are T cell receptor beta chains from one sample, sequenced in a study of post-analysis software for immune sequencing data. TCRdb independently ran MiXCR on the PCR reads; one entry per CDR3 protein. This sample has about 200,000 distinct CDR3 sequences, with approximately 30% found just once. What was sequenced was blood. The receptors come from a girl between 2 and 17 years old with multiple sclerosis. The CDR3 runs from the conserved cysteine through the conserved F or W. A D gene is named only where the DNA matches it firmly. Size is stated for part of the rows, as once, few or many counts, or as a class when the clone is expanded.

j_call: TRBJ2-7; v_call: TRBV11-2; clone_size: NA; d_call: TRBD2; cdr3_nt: TGTACCAGCAGCTCCGGGACTAGTGGGGCCCTCTACGAGCAGTACTTC; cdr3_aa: CTSSSGTSGALYEQYF
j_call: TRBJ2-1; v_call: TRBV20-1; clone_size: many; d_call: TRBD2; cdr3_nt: TGCAGTGCTAGAGCGGGGGGGAATACCTACAATGAGCAGTTCTTC; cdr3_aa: CSARAGGNTYNEQFF
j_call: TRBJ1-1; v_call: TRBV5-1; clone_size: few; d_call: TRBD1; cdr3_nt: TGCGCCAGCACCACGGACAGGGGGTATGACACTGAAGCTTTCTTT; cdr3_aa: CASTTDRGYDTEAFF
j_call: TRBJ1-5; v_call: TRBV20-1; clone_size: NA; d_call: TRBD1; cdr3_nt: TGCAGTGCTAGAGTAGGGGGCAGGGGCGCCGGGCAGCCCCAGCATTTT; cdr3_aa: CSARVGGRGAGQPQHF
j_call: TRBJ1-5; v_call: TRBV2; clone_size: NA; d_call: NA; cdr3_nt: TGTGCCAGCAGCGACAGATCCCAGCCCCAGCATTTT; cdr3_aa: CASSDRSQPQHF
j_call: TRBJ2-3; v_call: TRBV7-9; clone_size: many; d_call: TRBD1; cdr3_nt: TGTGCCAGCAGCTTGTGGGACAGCTACACAGATACGCAGTATTTT; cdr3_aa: CASSLWDSYTDTQYF
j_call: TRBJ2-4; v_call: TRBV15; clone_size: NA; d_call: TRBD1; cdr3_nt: TGTGCCACCAGCACCGTATACAGGGGTTTAAACATTCAGTACTTC; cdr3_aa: CATSTVYRGLNIQYF
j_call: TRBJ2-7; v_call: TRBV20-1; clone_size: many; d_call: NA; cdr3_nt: TGCAGTGCTAGAGCGGGATGGTACGAGCAGTACTTC; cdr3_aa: CSARAGWYEQYF
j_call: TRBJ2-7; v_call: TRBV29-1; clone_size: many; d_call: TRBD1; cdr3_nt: TGCAGCGCCCAACTCGGTGGGGACAGGTCCTACGAGCAGTACTTC; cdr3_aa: CSAQLGGDRSYEQYF
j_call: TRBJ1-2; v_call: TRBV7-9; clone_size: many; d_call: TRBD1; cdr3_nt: TGTGCCAGCAGCCCCCCCCTCGACAGGGGATGGGGCTACACCTTC; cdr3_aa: CASSPPLDRGWGYTF
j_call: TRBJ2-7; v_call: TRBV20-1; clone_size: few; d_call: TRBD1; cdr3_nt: TGCAGTGCTAGGGGACAGGGAGTCTACGAGCAGTACTTC; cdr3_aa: CSARGQGVYEQYF
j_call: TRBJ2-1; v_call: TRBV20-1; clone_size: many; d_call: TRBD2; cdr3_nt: TGCAGTGCCGGCGGACTAGCGGCCTACAATGAGCAGTTCTTC; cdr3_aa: CSAGGLAAYNEQFF
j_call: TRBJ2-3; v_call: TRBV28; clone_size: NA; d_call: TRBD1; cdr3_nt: TGTGCCAGCAGATCCGGGACAGGGATAGCAGATACGCAGTATTTT; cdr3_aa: CASRSGTGIADTQYF
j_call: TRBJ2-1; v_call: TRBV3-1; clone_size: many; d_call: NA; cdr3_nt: TGTGCCAGCAGCCTTACCAGATACAATGAGCAGTTCTTC; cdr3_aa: CASSLTRYNEQFF
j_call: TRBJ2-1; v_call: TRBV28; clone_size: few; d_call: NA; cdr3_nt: TGTGCCAGCAGTCCCTCAGGCATGTGGGCAAACACCTACAATGAGCAGTTCTTC; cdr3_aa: CASSPSGMWANTYNEQFF
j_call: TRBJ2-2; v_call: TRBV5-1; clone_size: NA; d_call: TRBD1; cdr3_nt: TGCGCCAGCAGCATCCGGGACAGGGGTGGGGAGCTGTTTTTT; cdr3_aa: CASSIRDRGGELFF
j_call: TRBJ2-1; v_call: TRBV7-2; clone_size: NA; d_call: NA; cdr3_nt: TGTGCCAGCAGATTTGGGAGAGGGAAGGGCTACAATGAGCAGTTCTTC; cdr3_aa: CASRFGRGKGYNEQFF
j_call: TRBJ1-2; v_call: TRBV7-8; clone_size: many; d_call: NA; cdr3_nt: TGTGCCAGCAGCTTAGAGATCGGACGGCTAAACTATGGCTACACCTTC; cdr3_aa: CASSLEIGRLNYGYTF
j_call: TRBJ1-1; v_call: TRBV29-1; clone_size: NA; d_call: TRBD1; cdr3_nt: TGCAGCGTTAAAAAGGGGGCAGGGGGCGTCACTGAAGCTTTCTTT; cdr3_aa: CSVKKGAGGVTEAFF
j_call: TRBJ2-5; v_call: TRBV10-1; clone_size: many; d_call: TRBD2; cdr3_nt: TGCGCCAGCAGTGAGTCAACGGGGGGGCCAGTAGAGACCCAGTACTTC; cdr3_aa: CASSESTGGPVETQYF
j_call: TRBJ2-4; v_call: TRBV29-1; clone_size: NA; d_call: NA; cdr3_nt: TGCAGCGTTGAAGACAGGGGCAAAAACATTCAGTACTTC; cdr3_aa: CSVEDRGKNIQYF
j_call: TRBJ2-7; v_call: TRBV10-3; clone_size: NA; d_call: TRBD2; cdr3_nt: TGTGCCATCGGGGTAGCGGGGGGTCCCTACGAGCAGTACTTC; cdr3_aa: CAIGVAGGPYEQYF
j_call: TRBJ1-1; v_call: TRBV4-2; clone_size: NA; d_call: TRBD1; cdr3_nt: TGTGCCAGCAGCCCTCGGGACAGATCGGACACTGAAGCTTTCTTT; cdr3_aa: CASSPRDRSDTEAFF
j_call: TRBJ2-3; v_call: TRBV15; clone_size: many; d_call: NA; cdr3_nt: TGTGCCACCAGCAGACCTAGTTTGGGGGGGGGCCTTTCCACAGATACGCAGTATTTT; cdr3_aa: CATSRPSLGGGLSTDTQYF
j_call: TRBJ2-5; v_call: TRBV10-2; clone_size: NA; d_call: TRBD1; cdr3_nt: TGCGCCAGCACCCGACAGGGAAGGGCCCAGTACTTC; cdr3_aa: CASTRQGRAQYF
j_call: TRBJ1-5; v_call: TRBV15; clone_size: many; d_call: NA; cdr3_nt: TGTGCCACCAGCAGAGATGGGGACTACAATCAGCCCCAGCATTTT; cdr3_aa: CATSRDGDYNQPQHF